This record covers a single TCR beta chain. Its antigen remains unidentified. No qualities accompany the bases; no much larger clone lies one base away. This sample is part of a study of T cell responses to AZD1222 COVID-19 vaccine (dated by TCRdb to 2020 to 2023). Regarding the complete study: AZD1222 recipients whose second dose came at about 4 weeks and those whose second dose came at about 12 weeks were combined into one group, since spike-specific TCR depth and breadth did not differ between the two schedules. Enrollment into the trials was organized by age into subgroups of 18-55, 56-69 and 70-plus years, and those subgroups contained roughly 160, 29 and 62 TCR-sequenced participants, respectively. A total of 233 trial participants underwent TCR sequencing, of whom about 200 had received two doses of AZD1222 and about 25 had received two doses of the MenACWY control vaccine.

The germline ends are 5 bases apart after V is trimmed by 0 bases and J by 3 bases. The germline V gene (reference sequence) sets CDR1 to LNHDA and CDR2 to SQIVND. The CDR3, cysteine through phenylalanine, is 13 amino acids long. Just CDR3 DNA is preserved here, 39 bases in frame from base 1. Broader findings and caveats from the paper: Because no day 14 peak-response samples were available, the repertoires could be characterized only after the peak T cell response. Participants were mostly white British, with more females than males. The authors suggested clonal diversity may have been underestimated. Conclusions about previously exposed vaccinees are limited because only six or seven AZD1222 recipients were SARS-CoV-2 seropositive at baseline. CD4 TCRs associated with the vaccine covered the entire spike protein, and the dominant responses were in regions 160-218 and 743-854. Nearly half of unique spike-specific TCRs reportedly recognized epitopes outside regions mutated in the B.1.351 and B.1.1.7 variants. In the small 56-69-year group, the increase in depth fell short of significance, most likely because of low power. After two AZD1222 doses, both the breadth and the depth of spike-specific TCRs were significantly higher than at day 0 and than in MenACWY recipients.

The time point label for this specimen denotes: baseline before first vaccination. Samples from vaccinated people were obtained from the UK trials COV001 and COV002, which included a single-blind randomized controlled phase 2/3 trial of AZD1222 (ChAdOx1 nCoV-19) in healthy adults. For TCRbeta chain sequencing, PBMC samples were collected from trial participants at day 0 and at day 28 after the second dose. The CDR3 regions of human TCRbeta chains were subjected to immunosequencing. Per the source publication's procedure: TCRs in the repertoires were matched against a reference library of SARS-CoV-2-specific TCRs that had been generated with the MIRA antigen-specificity platform. Breadth was defined as the fraction of unique TCRs that were SARS-CoV-2-associated, and depth was defined as the fraction of total T cells that were SARS-CoV-2-associated. Each spike-specific TCR was assigned to its reactive spike region and to a CD4 or CD8 class using the MIRA data. Log10-transformed breadth and depth values were compared by one-way ANOVA with Sidak's multiple comparisons tests. TCRdb stores this immuneACCESS table with in-frame sequences only. Part of the clones is absent; in the studies checked, under half of the shortfall reflects unresolved V genes, and no reason is known for the rest. The V and J calls and clone size come from that table; D and trimming were worked out from the DNA. A total of 100,000 to 150,000 clones appear in this sample, 75% to 90% of them only once. The leading ten clones occupy around 3.3% of the sample.

This material consisted of peripheral blood, taken on day 0 of AZD1222 vaccination. The chain is assembled from TRBV19 and TRBJ1-1, with an unclear D gene assignment. This clonotype was obtained from an adult in good health. The CDR3 region has the sequence CASSIEEDTEAFF. In nucleotides, the sequence is TGTGCCAGTAGTATAGAAGAAGACACTGAAGCTTTCTTT.